What follows is one T cell receptor beta chain and its context. As yet, its antigen is unknown. The CDR3 has 12 residues. V lost 4 bases to trimming and J lost 7 bases, with 10 bases between them. Looked up from germline, CDR1 is MDHEN and CDR2 is SYDVKM. Assay used: immunoSEQ multiplex PCR; TCRdb lists only in-frame clones, some missing. The repertoire has about 87,000 clones, 85% to 90% of them found once; the top ten carry roughly 15%. This sample was taken from a study of siplizumab effects on memory and regulatory T cells. Broader study findings: Suppressive function of proliferating Tregs from siplizumab cultures was not confirmed. The authors could not assign a naive or memory phenotype to roughly 80-95% of proliferating CD4+ or CD8+ clones. Treg-derived clones made up an average of around 75% of mappable alloreactive CD4+ clones with siplizumab and about 26% in controls.

Input material: CD4+ T cells sorted from blood. The sequence was collected from a human donor in good health. The chain employs TRBV28 and TRBJ1-2, with D possibly TRBD1 on 5 matching bases. In nucleotides, the CDR3 is TGTGCCAGCAGTTCGGGGACGGTTGGCTACACCTTC. As protein: CASSSGTVGYTF.